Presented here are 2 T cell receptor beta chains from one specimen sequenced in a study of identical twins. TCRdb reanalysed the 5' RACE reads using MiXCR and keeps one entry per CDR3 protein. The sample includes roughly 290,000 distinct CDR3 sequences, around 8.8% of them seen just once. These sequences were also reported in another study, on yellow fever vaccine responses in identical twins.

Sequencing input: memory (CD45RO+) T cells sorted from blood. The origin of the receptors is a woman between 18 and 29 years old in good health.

DNA for the CDR3: TGTGCCAGCAGCGCTGTATTCCGGAGAAGCAATGAGCAGTTCTTC. Its translation is CASSAVFRRSNEQFF. The V and J genes are TRBV9 and TRBJ2-1; D not resolved. Germline V lookup: CDR1 SGDLS, CDR2 YYNGEE. The CDR3 length is 15 residues. V shed 3 bases and J shed 6 bases, with 16 bases lying between them.

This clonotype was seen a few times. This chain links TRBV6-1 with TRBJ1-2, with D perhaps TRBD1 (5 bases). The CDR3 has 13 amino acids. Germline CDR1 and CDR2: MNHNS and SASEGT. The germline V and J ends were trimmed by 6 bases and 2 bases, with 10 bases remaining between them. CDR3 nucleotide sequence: TGTGCCAGCAGAGGAGGGGTGAACTATGGCTACACCTTC. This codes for CASRGGVNYGYTF.